Below are 2 T cell receptor beta chains sequenced from a single sample in a study of OX40 agonist ivuxolimab in advanced cancers. The repertoire was sequenced with immunoSEQ multiplex PCR; TCRdb's copy has only in-frame clones and lacks some. Of approximately 45,000 clones in the sample, roughly 90% were seen once. The specimen was CD4+ or CD8+ T cells sorted from blood, collected in a trial of the OX40 agonist ivuxolimab. Every receptor here comes from an adult with an advanced solid tumor such as melanoma, head and neck, liver or kidney cancer.

CDR3 sequence reads: CASSSSPRGGTEAFF. CDR3 sequence (DNA): TGTGCCAGCAGTTCCTCACCCAGGGGGGGGACTGAAGCTTTCTTT. The V and J genes are TRBV28 and TRBJ1-1, with 7 nucleotides matching TRBD1. The germline V gene has CDR1 MDHEN and CDR2 SYDVKM. The CDR3 is 15 amino acids. The V gene end was trimmed by 4 bases and the J gene end by 5 bases; junction bases not matched to a gene: 10.

The J gene is TRBJ1-5, the V gene TRBV6-1; no reliable D call. The V end lost 3 bases, the J end lost 0 bases, and 9 bases lay between the germline ends. Germline V CDR1 and CDR2: MNHNS, SASEGT. This CDR3 region has 15 residues. CDR3 in DNA: TGTGCCAGCAGTGACCGATACCTTAGCAATCAGCCCCAGCATTTT. It codes for CASSDRYLSNQPQHF.